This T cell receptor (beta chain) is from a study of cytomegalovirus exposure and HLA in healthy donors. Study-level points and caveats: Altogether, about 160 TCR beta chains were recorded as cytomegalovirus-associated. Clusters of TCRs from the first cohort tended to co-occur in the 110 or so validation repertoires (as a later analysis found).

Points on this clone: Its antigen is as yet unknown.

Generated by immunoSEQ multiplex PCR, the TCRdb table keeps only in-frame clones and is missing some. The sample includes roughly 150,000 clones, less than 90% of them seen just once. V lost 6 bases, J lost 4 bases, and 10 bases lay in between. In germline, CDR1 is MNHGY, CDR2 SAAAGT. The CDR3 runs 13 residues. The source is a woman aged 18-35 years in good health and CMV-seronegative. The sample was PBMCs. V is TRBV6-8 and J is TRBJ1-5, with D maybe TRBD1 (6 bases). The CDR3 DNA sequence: TGTGCCAGCAGCGACAGGCCTAATCAGCCCCAGCATTTT. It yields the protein CASSDRPNQPQHF.